The rows below give T cell receptor beta chains drawn from one sample of a study of graft-versus-host responses after intestinal transplantation. The antigens for these receptors are not known. Libraries were prepared by immunoSEQ multiplex PCR; TCRdb keeps only in-frame clonotypes and omits some of them. The data hold 100,000 or so clones, with about 93% observed a single time. The material was unstimulated CD8+ T cells sorted from spleen or lymph node cells, obtained before transplant. Receptor source: a human donor who was the organ donor for an intestinal transplant. The CDR3 runs from the conserved cysteine through the conserved F or W. D genes are given only for firm matches. Expanded clones get a size class; other rows say once, few or many, or leave the size out.

cdr3_aa | cdr3_nt | clone_size | d_call | j_call | v_call
CSGGVNTEAFF | TGCAGCGGCGGGGTGAACACTGAAGCTTTCTTT | . | . | TRBJ1-1 | TRBV29-1
CASSLGRGLEIEYF | TGTGCCAGCAGTTTGGGCCGGGGTTTAGAGATAGAGTACTTC | . | . | TRBJ2-7 | TRBV28
CASSYGRGEAFF | TGCGCCAGCAGCTACGGGCGAGGGGAAGCTTTCTTT | . | . | TRBJ1-1 | TRBV5-1
CASMQGLGGNQPQHF | TGTGCCAGCATGCAGGGTTTAGGCGGCAATCAGCCCCAGCATTTT | . | . | TRBJ1-5 | TRBV6-1
CASSLYRPLGETQYF | TGTGCCAGCAGCTTATACCGCCCCCTCGGGGAGACCCAGTACTTC | . | . | TRBJ2-5 | TRBV7-6
CASSPTGGTDTQYF | TGTGCCAGCAGCCCTACAGGGGGCACAGATACGCAGTATTTT | . | TRBD1 | TRBJ2-3 | TRBV6-5
CASSFLGLRSGQFF | TGTGCCAGCAGTTTTCTAGGTCTCCGGTCTGGGCAGTTCTTC | . | . | TRBJ2-1 | TRBV27
CASSQGQITTYEQYF | TGCGCCAGCAGCCAGGGACAGATCACGACCTACGAGCAGTACTTC | once | TRBD1 | TRBJ2-7 | TRBV4-1
CASRLGAGGPDTQYF | TGCGCCAGCAGATTGGGGGCGGGGGGCCCAGATACGCAGTATTTT | . | TRBD2 | TRBJ2-3 | TRBV5-1
CASSIGQGVHGYTF | TGTGCCAGTAGTATCGGACAGGGCGTTCATGGCTACACCTTC | . | TRBD1 | TRBJ1-2 | TRBV19
CASSSRGGGETQYF | TGTGCCAGCAGCTCCCGGGGGGGCGGGGAGACCCAGTACTTC | . | TRBD2 | TRBJ2-5 | TRBV7-9
CAISEPWGALEGTQYF | TGTGCCATCAGTGAGCCCTGGGGAGCGCTGGAGGGTACGCAGTATTTT | . | . | TRBJ2-3 | TRBV10-3
CASSQTTGGVPETQYF | TGCGCCAGCAGCCAGACGACAGGGGGCGTTCCGGAGACCCAGTACTTC | once | TRBD1 | TRBJ2-5 | TRBV4-1
CASSIGTGTEAFF | TGTGCCAGTAGTATCGGGACAGGAACTGAAGCTTTCTTT | . | TRBD1 | TRBJ1-1 | TRBV19
CAWKLQGGTEAFF | TGTGCCTGGAAATTGCAGGGGGGTACTGAAGCTTTCTTT | . | TRBD1 | TRBJ1-1 | TRBV30
CASSPQAGSNQPQHF | TGTGCCAGCTCACCACAGGCAGGTAGCAATCAGCCCCAGCATTTT | . | . | TRBJ1-5 | TRBV18
CASSGAEYNEKLFF | TGTGCCAGTAGTGGGGCGGAATATAATGAAAAACTGTTTTTT | . | . | TRBJ1-4 | TRBV19
CASSQWDSIYEQYF | TGTGCCAGCAGCCAGTGGGACTCGATCTACGAGCAGTACTTC | . | . | TRBJ2-7 | TRBV4-2
CAISEGGGNTQYF | TGTGCCATTTCGGAAGGGGGGGGGAATACGCAGTATTTT | . | . | TRBJ2-3 | TRBV25-1
CASSLGDSGRGYTF | TGTGCCAGCAGCTTAGGGGACTCCGGTCGTGGCTACACCTTC | . | . | TRBJ1-2 | TRBV7-9
CASGLPGLAGIEQFF | TGTGCTAGTGGTCTACCGGGACTAGCGGGTATTGAGCAGTTCTTC | . | TRBD2 | TRBJ2-1 | TRBV12-5
CASSLETSGSYEQYF | TGTGCCAGCAGCTTGGAGACTAGCGGGTCCTACGAGCAGTACTTC | . | TRBD2 | TRBJ2-7 | TRBV5-6
CATLVRDSTYEQYF | TGTGCCACCCTTGTCCGGGACTCTACCTACGAGCAGTACTTC | . | . | TRBJ2-7 | TRBV6-6
CASSLSGDDDGYTF | TGTGCCAGCAGCTTATCGGGAGACGATGATGGCTACACCTTC | once | . | TRBJ1-2 | TRBV11-3
CASSLARYSPYNEQFF | TGTGCCAGCAGCTTAGCGCGCTATAGCCCGTACAATGAGCAGTTCTTC | . | . | TRBJ2-1 | TRBV7-6
CASSQGGYEQYF | TGCGCCAGCAGTCAAGGCGGCTACGAGCAGTACTTC | . | . | TRBJ2-7 | TRBV23-1
CASSHRGRKGYTF | TGTGCCAGCAGCCACAGGGGAAGGAAGGGCTACACCTTC | . | TRBD1 | TRBJ1-2 | TRBV7-9
CASSLLGFTDTQYF | TGTGCCAGCAGCTTGCTCGGGTTCACAGATACGCAGTATTTT | . | . | TRBJ2-3 | TRBV5-8
CASSIATGYEQYF | TGTGCCAGTAGTATAGCTACGGGATACGAGCAGTACTTC | . | . | TRBJ2-7 | TRBV19
CASSWTAISSYEQYF | TGTGCCAGCAGCTGGACAGCCATCAGCTCCTACGAGCAGTACTTC | . | . | TRBJ2-7 | TRBV7-8
CASSPEAGGGGQYF | TGTGCCAGCAGCCCGGAGGCAGGGGGAGGTGGTCAGTACTTC | . | . | TRBJ2-4 | TRBV7-9
CASSMTSSGIDNEQFF | TGTGCCAGCAGCATGACGTCTAGCGGAATAGACAATGAGCAGTTCTTC | . | TRBD2 | TRBJ2-1 | TRBV7-9
CASSRDGTWTGYTF | TGTGCCAGCAGTAGGGACGGGACATGGACTGGCTACACCTTC | . | . | TRBJ1-2 | TRBV27
CASSLTSRSTDTQYF | TGTGCCAGCAGCCTAACTAGCCGGAGCACAGATACGCAGTATTTT | . | . | TRBJ2-3 | TRBV6-5
CASSYSQLAGETQYF | TGTGCCAGCAGTTACTCGCAACTAGCGGGAGAGACCCAGTACTTC | . | TRBD2 | TRBJ2-5 | TRBV6-5
CASSQEATSGYEQYF | TGCGCCAGCAGCCAAGAAGCGACTAGCGGGTACGAGCAGTACTTC | . | TRBD2 | TRBJ2-7 | TRBV4-3
CASSIITDISYYGYTF | TGTGCCAGTAGTATAATCACTGATATCTCCTACTATGGCTACACCTTC | once | . | TRBJ1-2 | TRBV19
CAWVGQVEETQYF | TGTGCCTGGGTGGGACAGGTCGAGGAGACCCAGTACTTC | . | TRBD1 | TRBJ2-5 | TRBV30
CATSRDRTGWGGTGELFF | TGTGCCACCAGCAGAGATCGAACGGGCTGGGGGGGCACCGGGGAGCTGTTTTTT | . | TRBD2 | TRBJ2-2 | TRBV15